This T cell receptor (beta chain) was retrieved from a study of type 1 and type 2 diabetes patients. Amplification started from genomic DNA. A primer set of 30 forward and 13 reverse primers amplified the CDR3. TCRdb reprocessed the multiplex PCR reads via MiXCR and lists one record per CDR3 protein. Among 270,000 or so distinct CDR3 sequences listed, roughly 44% were seen once. Findings of the study overall: A median of one highly-expanded CD4+ clone, covering about 4% of reads, occurred in type 2 diabetes.

This clonotype has just one count. The antigen is not known. Trimming pared 6 bases from V and 5 bases from J, leaving 13 bases between. There are 13 residues in the CDR3. Germline CDR1 and CDR2: SGHTA and FQGNSA. What was sequenced was peripheral blood mononuclear cells (PBMCs). J is TRBJ2-5 and V is TRBV7-2, with no clear D. The origin of this receptor is a man aged 18-30 years with type 2 diabetes. CDR3 amino acids: CASSPRSGETQYF. The CDR3 DNA is TGTGCCAGCAGTCCTCGGAGTGGGGAGACCCAGTACTTC.